The T cell receptor (beta chain) under discussion was sequenced for a study of T cell responses to AZD1222 COVID-19 vaccine. Study-level points and caveats: AZD1222 recipients seropositive at baseline numbered only six or seven.

Method: immunoSEQ multiplex PCR; TCRdb's copy keeps in-frame clones and lacks some. Altogether roughly 140,000 clones are present, 88% being singletons, with the ten largest covering about 3.7%. This clone was found once. The antigen is undetermined. CDR3 size: 14 residues. Germline CDR1 is SNHLY and CDR2 is FYNNEI. Trimming at V came to 3 bases and at J to 10 bases, leaving 5 bases not matched to a gene. This clonotype was sampled from an adult in good health. Sequencing was performed on peripheral blood, taken on day 0 of MenACWY control vaccination. The chain uses TRBV2 and TRBJ1-6, with 8 bases that match TRBD1. In DNA form, the CDR3 reads TGTGCCAGCAGTGAGCTGACAGGGGCATCACCCCTCCACTTT. Translating gives CASSELTGASPLHF. Supplemented by reference TRBV2 and TRBJ1-6, the full variable domain reads EPEVTQTPSHQVTQMGQEVILRCVPISNHLYFYWYRQILGQKVEFLVSFYNNEISEKSEIFDDQFSVERPDGSNFTLKIRSTKLEDSAMYFCASSELTGASPLHFGNGTRLTVT.